This T cell receptor (beta chain) was obtained from a study of neurological immune-mediated disorders. Study-wide results and caveats: The absence of shared CDR3 amino acid sequences among expanded clones across subjects suggests private repertoires in all groups. Multiple sclerosis, the disease with the least TCR clonal expansion, fell below healthy controls, whereas HTLV-1-associated myelopathy showed the most. The multiple sclerosis repertoire cluster was not associated with any clinical or MRI feature, with the authors stating that larger cohorts are needed.

Synthesis of cDNA was accomplished via 5'RACE employing 10-nucleotide random UMIs. TCRdb used MiXCR to reprocess the 5' RACE reads, holding one entry per CDR3 protein. The sample yields about 84,000 distinct CDR3 sequences, 4.3% seen once. After removal of 3 bases from V and 10 bases from J, the junction contained 9 bases not matched to a gene. The CDR3 loop spans 14 amino acids. CDR1 and CDR2 (germline): SGHRS, YFSETQ. This clonotype was observed at least ten times. Its target is not known. The time point denotes: longitudinal time-point 3. The receptor comes from an older woman with multiple sclerosis. Specimen: PBMCs. V gene TRBV5-1 combines with J gene TRBJ2-1; 8 bases match TRBD1. The CDR3 loop reads CASSSGGRYLEQFF. DNA of the CDR3: TGCGCCAGCAGCTCAGGGGGCCGATACCTGGAGCAGTTCTTC.